This T cell receptor (beta chain) was documented in a study of regulatory T cells in long-lasting Graves disease. Across the whole study: For under 3 months, newly diagnosed Graves' patients had been taking antithyroid drugs. Notes on the study in general: Relative to new patients (roughly 970), persistent patients exhibited greater sharing of public clonotypes (about 2,700). With persistent disease, TRBV28, TRBJ1-2 and TRBJ2-5 were the favored segments.

Indicated time point: newly diagnosed GD, antithyroid drugs for less than 3 months. After RNA was extracted from PBMCs, the TCR library was made from it. EDTA tubes received approximately 9.8 milliliters of drawn peripheral blood. CDR1 and CDR2 (germline): DFQATT, SNEGSKA (reference sequence). CDR3 size: 14 residues. Trimming took 3 bases from V and 3 from J; bases not matched to a gene: 7. Researchers made TCR beta libraries by using iRepertoire HTBI primers and running Arm-PCR on CDR3 regions. In TCRdb, the multiplex PCR reads were re-called with MiXCR into one record per CDR3 protein. The sample lists a few hundred thousand distinct CDR3 sequences; 15% to 20% were seen once. The table lists this clonotype with many counts. As yet, its antigen is unknown.

V usage is TRBV20-1 and J usage is TRBJ1-1; TRBD1 agrees at 7 bases. This sample comprised peripheral blood mononuclear cells (PBMCs), obtained at new diagnosis, from a patient treated with antithyroid drugs. The TCR comes from a female donor with Graves disease. CDR3: CSARPLDRDTEAFF. The DNA for the CDR3 is TGCAGTGCTAGGCCTTTAGACAGGGACACTGAAGCTTTCTTT.